This T cell receptor (beta chain) was captured by sequencing in a study of T cell repertoires in cytomegalovirus infection. The CDR3 sequence is 12 residues long. Germline V gives CDR1 MDHEN, CDR2 SYDVKM. V shed 5 bases and J shed 1 base, with 5 bases lying between them. About this clonotype itself: Its target is unknown.

TCRdb reanalysed the reads using MiXCR and keeps one entry per CDR3 protein. The table has roughly 120,000 distinct CDR3 sequences, around 32% seen once; the top ten hold about 54%. The chain uses TRBV28 and TRBJ2-5; D gene unclear. The sequence derives from a human donor in good health (CMV status not recorded). Some clones in this sample may be carry-over from other donors' samples. Sequencing used CD8+ T cells from cultured PBMCs, obtained from culture after CMV antigen stimulation. CDR3 in amino acids: CASSVSQETQYF. The DNA for the CDR3 is TGTGCCAGCAGTGTGTCCCAAGAGACCCAGTACTTC.